A selection of T cell receptor beta chains follows, all from one sample in a study of T cell responses to AZD1222 COVID-19 vaccine. Only in-frame clones appear in the TCRdb table, and some are missing; sequencing was by immunoSEQ multiplex PCR. The sample shows 35,000 to 45,000 clones, less than 85% of them seen only once. The sample consisted of peripheral blood, taken on day 0 of AZD1222 vaccination. The receptors shown here come from an adult in good health. CDR3s include the opening cysteine and the closing phenylalanine or tryptophan. The D gene is left open where the match is weak. Some rows have no size entry. The others give once, few or many, or a class for an expanded clone.

CDR3aa | d_gene | abundance | v_gene
CASSLIGESRNEQFF | NA | NA | TRBV5-1
CASSRARGTEAFF | NA | few | TRBV11-3
CATSDPNPSGDQPQHF | NA | NA | TRBV24-1
CASSLGSGNTIYF | NA | NA | TRBV5-1
CASSQGGGNMYEQYF | TRBD2 | NA | TRBV3-1/TRBV3-2
CASGATANYGYTF | NA | NA | TRBV12-3/TRBV12-4
CASNLGGSRSYNEQFF | TRBD2 | few | TRBV9
CASSQPPRELNYNSPLHF | NA | NA | TRBV14
CASSAHQEGQETQYF | NA | NA | TRBV10-1
CASSLGPPPNEQYF | NA | few | TRBV7-2
CASSFDSRGYTF | NA | NA | TRBV7-9
CASGPLDRFSGNTIYF | NA | NA | TRBV7-9
CASSQDRGNTIYF | NA | once | TRBV3-1/TRBV3-2
CASSLVRLAQHF | NA | NA | TRBV28
CASSFAGYQGGYTF | NA | NA | TRBV5-4
CASSPRSQNTEAFF | NA | NA | TRBV18
CASSSLLGTEQFF | NA | NA | TRBV7-2
CASSATGSGTEAFF | NA | NA | TRBV9
CAWIPRRGPLETQYF | TRBD1 | NA | TRBV30
CASSPRSGRTEAFF | NA | NA | TRBV6-5
CASSLGDRGLPNSPLHF | TRBD1 | NA | TRBV5-1
CASSLKDRSYNEQFF | TRBD1 | few | TRBV5-6
CASSGPMTGGRHGELFF | TRBD1 | NA | TRBV10-1
CASSLDPRGSRRREQYF | NA | NA | TRBV11-3
CASLGAGGDEQYF | TRBD1 | NA | TRBV5-1
CATLFSGTEAFF | NA | NA | TRBV28
CASSLRGLSNEQFF | NA | NA | TRBV11-3
CASNRADEQYF | NA | NA | TRBV2
CASRGTGDNEKLFF | TRBD1 | NA | TRBV28
CASSSRGSGTYNEQFF | NA | NA | TRBV28
CASSEGVDYGYTF | NA | few | TRBV7-9
CASSSYYGELFF | NA | NA | TRBV7-2
CASSSSGGPGGMNEQFF | TRBD2 | few | TRBV28
CASIPTEGLGENEQFF | NA | NA | TRBV28
CASSPRGALYYEQYF | NA | NA | TRBV18
CASSRPQRGGLGDEQFF | TRBD2 | NA | TRBV3-1/TRBV3-2
CASSYGGPMKKLFF | NA | once | TRBV6-5
CASSPSQGARNTIYF | TRBD1 | NA | TRBV18
CASSVPGIGVGYEQYF | NA | NA | TRBV2
CASSIALTDTQYF | NA | NA | TRBV19
CASSAIGGYTF | NA | NA | TRBV28
CASSYRQGKDTQYF | TRBD1 | NA | TRBV3-1/TRBV3-2
CASSTRDSPTRGGYTF | TRBD1 | NA | TRBV19
CASSQDPGGSYGYTF | NA | NA | TRBV4-2
CASKKQGQAEAFF | TRBD1 | NA | TRBV27
CASSTDGNTIYF | NA | NA | TRBV19
CASKVQEKLFF | NA | medium-sized | TRBV2
CASSPRGANEKLFF | NA | NA | TRBV6-6
CAGQGNGDEQYF | NA | once | TRBV28
CASSLDGGRQYF | NA | NA | TRBV11-2
CASTLPVGTEAFF | NA | NA | TRBV28
CASSADYGYTF | NA | NA | TRBV28
CASSPVPDRGENSNQPQHF | TRBD1 | NA | TRBV7-8
CASSLSWGTYGYTF | NA | NA | TRBV27
CASRSQVGQPQHF | NA | medium-sized | TRBV28